Presented here are 15 T cell receptor beta chains from one specimen sequenced in a study of cytomegalovirus exposure and HLA in healthy donors. The study ran its PCR with 60 Vbeta and 13 Jbeta primers. Libraries were prepared by immunoSEQ multiplex PCR; TCRdb keeps only in-frame clonotypes and omits some of them. The table records roughly 150,000 clones, 77% of them present only once. Sequencing was carried out using PBMCs. These receptors originate from a man in his fifties or sixties in good health and CMV-seropositive.

This clone was detected only a few times. The CDR3 loop reads CASSESRSLQPQHF. As DNA, the CDR3 is TGTGCCAGCAGTGAATCAAGGAGCCTGCAGCCCCAGCATTTT. The rearrangement links TRBV2 to TRBJ1-5; D is unclear. Germline-derived CDR1 and CDR2 are SNHLY and FYNNEI. CDR3 size: 14 residues. Trimming left V 2 bases short and J 7 bases short, with 12 bases between.

The chain couples TRBV27 to TRBJ2-1, with 7 bases that match TRBD2. V lost 5 bases and J lost 2; bases outside the gene matches: 6. The CDR3 sequence is 15 residues long. From germline, CDR1 is MNHEY and CDR2 SMNVEV (reference sequence). For the CDR3, the DNA is TGTGCCAGCAGTCTCTTGGGGACTACCTACAATGAGCAGTTCTTC. This sequence encodes CASSLLGTTYNEQFF.

The chain couples TRBV11-2 to TRBJ1-2, with 12 nucleotides matching TRBD1. The CDR3 consists of 17 residues. Germline CDR1 is SGHAT and CDR2 is FQNNGV. V lost 2 bases, J lost 7 bases, and 11 bases stayed unmatched. CDR3 region: CASSLTSGDRGPGGYTF. Written as DNA, the CDR3 is TGTGCCAGCAGCTTAACGTCCGGGGACAGGGGGCCTGGTGGCTACACCTTC.

The chain has TRBV7-2 and TRBJ2-2; tentative D call: TRBD2 (6 bases). Germline loops: CDR1 SGHTA, CDR2 FQGNSA. CDR3 length: 12 amino acids. Between the trimmed V and J ends, which lost 5 bases and 6 bases, there was a span of 7 bases. The CDR3 loop is CASSRLAGELFF. As DNA, the CDR3 is TGTGCCAGCAGCAGACTAGCCGGGGAGCTGTTTTTT.

J is TRBJ1-2 and V is TRBV18, with D possibly TRBD1 on 6 matching bases. Germline CDR1 is KGHSH and CDR2 is LQKENI. The CDR3 totals 14 residues. Trimming took 5 bases from V and 4 from J, leaving 14 bases between them. This CDR3 reads CASSSQQGVYGYTF. The DNA for the CDR3 is TGTGCCAGCTCATCGCAACAGGGAGTCTATGGCTACACCTTC.

The chain recombines TRBV7-6 with TRBJ1-3, with D uncertain. The CDR3 contains 17 residues. Looked up from germline, CDR1 is SGHVS and CDR2 is FNYEAQ. Deletions cut 8 bases from V and 3 bases from J, with 23 bases between. For the CDR3, the DNA is TGTGCCAGCCTTATTAATTCTGCGGTCCGAAGTGGAAACACCATATATTTT. Protein: CASLINSAVRSGNTIYF.

The chain uses TRBV27 and TRBJ2-7; no clear D gene. Germline-derived CDR1 and CDR2 are MNHEY and SMNVEV (reference sequence). Trimming pared 3 bases from V and 0 bases from J, leaving 6 bases between. CDR3 length equals 13 residues. This CDR3 reads CASSFLNSYEQYF. The CDR3 region has the DNA TGTGCCAGCAGTTTTCTTAACTCCTACGAGCAGTACTTC.

To note about this clone: The sample contains more than one DNA sequence encoding this CDR3. The V call is TRBV2, the J call TRBJ1-2; D uncertain. The CDR3 has 11 residues. Trimming took off 8 bases at V and 7 bases at J, with 11 bases between the two ends. Germline CDR1 SNHLY, CDR2 FYNNEI. CDR3 loop: CASAAGSGYTF. The CDR3 region has the DNA TGTGCCAGCGCGGCCGGGAGTGGCTACACCTTC.

The chain couples TRBV7-6 to TRBJ2-5; 8 nucleotides agree with TRBD2. This CDR3 has 15 amino acids. The V gene end was trimmed by 5 bases and the J gene end by 5 bases; junction bases not matched to a gene: 10. CDR1 is SGHVS and CDR2 is FNYEAQ in the germline V gene. Here the CDR3 reads CASSLAGGAWETQYF. DNA of the CDR3: TGTGCCAGCAGCCTCGCCGGGGGGGCTTGGGAGACCCAGTACTTC.

V is TRBV7-8 and J is TRBJ2-1; the match to TRBD1 covers 7 bases. The CDR3 is 16 amino acids. The V segment lost 5 bases and the J segment 4 bases; nucleotides outside the gene matches: 11. Germline V lookup: CDR1 SGHVS, CDR2 FQNEAQ. The CDR3 loop is CASSLWLTGQYNEQFF. The DNA of the CDR3 is TGTGCCAGCAGCCTATGGTTGACAGGGCAATACAATGAGCAGTTCTTC. The entire variable domain, with the rest obtained from reference TRBV7-8 and TRBJ2-1, is as follows: GAGVSQSPRYKVAKRGQDVALRCDPISGHVSLFWYQQALGQGPEFLTYFQNEAQLDKSGLPSDRFFAERPEGSVSTLKIQRTQQEDSAVYLCASSLWLTGQYNEQFFGPGTRLTVL.

This chain joins TRBV28 and TRBJ2-2; D is possibly TRBD1 (6 bases). The germline V and J ends were trimmed by 3 bases and 4 bases, with 15 bases remaining between them. This CDR3 has 16 amino acids. CDR1 and CDR2 from the germline V gene are MDHEN and SYDVKM. CDR3 in amino acids: CASSFRTQGFTGELFF. The CDR3 bases are TGTGCCAGCAGTTTTAGGACCCAGGGGTTCACCGGGGAGCTGTTTTTT. Looking up the rest from reference TRBV28 and TRBJ2-2 gives the full variable domain: DVKVTQSSRYLVKRTGEKVFLECVQDMDHENMFWYRQDPGLGLRLIYFSYDVKMKEKGDIPEGYSVSREKKERFSLILESASTNQTSMYLCASSFRTQGFTGELFFGEGSRLTVL.

V gene TRBV6-1 combines with J gene TRBJ1-5; D is possibly TRBD1 (5 bases). Trimming removed 6 bases at V and 4 bases at J, with 10 bases between. The CDR3 extends over 13 amino acids. The germline CDR1 and CDR2 sequences are MNHNS and SASEGT. The CDR3 region has the DNA TGTGCCAGCAGGCGGGACGGGAATCAGCCCCAGCATTTT. Protein product: CASRRDGNQPQHF.

The rearrangement uses TRBV5-1 and TRBJ1-3, with D possibly being TRBD1 (5 bases). Germline CDR1 is SGHRS and CDR2 is YFSETQ. V lost 0 bases, J lost 3 bases, and 10 bases lay in between. The CDR3 is 15 amino acids. CDR3 DNA: TGCGCCAGCAGCTTGGGGGGCGCACTTGGAAACACCATATATTTT. It codes for CASSLGGALGNTIYF.

The V and J genes are TRBV4-3 and TRBJ1-1; 7 nucleotides line up with TRBD1. Germline-derived CDR1 and CDR2 are LGHNA and YSLEER. CDR3 length equals 17 residues. Trimming cost V 0 bases and J 1 base; bases outside gene matches: 8. DNA for the CDR3: TGCGCCAGCAGCCAAGATTCCGAGACAGGGAGGAACACTGAAGCTTTCTTT. Amino acid sequence: CASSQDSETGRNTEAFF.

The chain uses TRBV4-2 and TRBJ1-2; 9 bases match TRBD1. V lost 0 bases to trimming and J lost 8 bases; unmatched junction nucleotides: 10. The CDR3 has 16 residues. The germline V gene has CDR1 LGHNA and CDR2 YNFKEQ. The CDR3 sequence is CASSQDPGTGYRGYTF. The CDR3 bases are TGTGCCAGCAGCCAAGATCCCGGGACAGGGTATAGGGGCTACACCTTC.